Listed here is a single TCR beta chain. The antigen is unknown. Primers used in a second PCR of about 7 to 11 cycles were a sample-barcoded 5' primer and a J-beta primer mix. TCRdb fed the 5' RACE reads into MiXCR, producing one record per CDR3 protein. Found here are hundreds of thousands of distinct CDR3 sequences, roughly 24% of them singletons; the top ten hold 3%. These data originate in a study of blood T cells in healthy people across ages. Study observations and caveats: More naive CD4+ cells and higher diversity were found in long-lived than in aged donors.

V was cut by 5 bases and J by 4 bases, with 13 bases left in between. CDR3 size: 14 residues. CDR1 and CDR2 from the germline V gene are MNHEY and SVGAGI. These sequences were also reported in another study, on T cells of mothers and their children. That source notes: Extraction yielded RNA that went, in full, into cDNA synthesis at roughly 1.5 ug per 15 ul. Compared with unrelated pairs, related mother-child pairs had slightly higher, non-significant overlap.

What was sequenced was blood. This clonotype was obtained from a boy aged 5-17 years in good health. The V and J genes are TRBV6-5 and TRBJ2-3; a weak D match, TRBD1 (6 bases). CDR3 sequence: CASSLQGRPDTQYF. CDR3 sequence (DNA): TGTGCCAGCAGTCTACAGGGAAGGCCAGATACGCAGTATTTT.